This T cell receptor (beta chain) was sequenced in a study of blood T cells in healthy people across ages. The study's findings and limits: Donor CMV status, an unknown factor, possibly confounded changes in expanded clonotypes.

Between the trimmed V and J ends, which lost 4 bases and 8 bases, there was a span of 15 bases. Germline V gene sequence: CDR1 GTSNPN, CDR2 SVGIG (reference sequence). This CDR3 is 12 amino acids long. The authors extracted at least 5 micrograms of total RNA per sample. This clonotype was seen only a few times. Antigen specificity is unknown. Through a sample-barcoded 5' primer and a J-beta primer mix, a second PCR was run for about 6 to 12 cycles. TCRdb used MiXCR to reprocess the 5' RACE reads, holding one entry per CDR3 protein. The profile shows about 680,000 distinct CDR3 sequences, over 45% of them singletons.

Material for sequencing was blood. The clonotype was recovered from a woman between 55 and 75 years old in good health. The chain combines TRBV30 with TRBJ2-7, with a weak D call TRBD1 (6 bases). CDR3 protein: CAWTLRQDQQYF. The DNA of the CDR3 is TGTGCCTGGACCCTCCGACAGGACCAGCAGTACTTC.